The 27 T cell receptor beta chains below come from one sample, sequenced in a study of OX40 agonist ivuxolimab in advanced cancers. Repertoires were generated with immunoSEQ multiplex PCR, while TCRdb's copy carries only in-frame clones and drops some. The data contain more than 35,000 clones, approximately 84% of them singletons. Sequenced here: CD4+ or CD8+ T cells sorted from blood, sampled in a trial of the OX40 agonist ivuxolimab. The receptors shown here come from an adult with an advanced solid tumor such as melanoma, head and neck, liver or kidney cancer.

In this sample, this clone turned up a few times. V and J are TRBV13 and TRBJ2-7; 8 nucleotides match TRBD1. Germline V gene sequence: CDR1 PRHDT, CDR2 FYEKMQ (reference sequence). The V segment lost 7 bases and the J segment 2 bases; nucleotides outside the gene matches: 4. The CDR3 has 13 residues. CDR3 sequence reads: CASNQGATYEQYF. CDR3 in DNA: TGTGCCAGCAACCAGGGGGCCACCTACGAGCAGTACTTC.

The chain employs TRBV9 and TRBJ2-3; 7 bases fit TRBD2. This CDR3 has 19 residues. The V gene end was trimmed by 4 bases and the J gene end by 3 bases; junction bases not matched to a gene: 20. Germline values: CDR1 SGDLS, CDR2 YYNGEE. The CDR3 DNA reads TGTGCCAGCAGCCCTTACCTCCTCTCAAGCGGGGCACTAACAGATACGCAGTATTTT. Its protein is CASSPYLLSSGALTDTQYF.

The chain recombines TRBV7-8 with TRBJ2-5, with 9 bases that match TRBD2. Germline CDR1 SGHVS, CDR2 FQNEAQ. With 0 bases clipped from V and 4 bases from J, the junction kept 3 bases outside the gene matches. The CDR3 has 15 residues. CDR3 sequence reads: CASSLALAGVETQYF. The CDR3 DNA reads TGTGCCAGCAGCTTAGCTTTAGCGGGGGTAGAGACCCAGTACTTC.

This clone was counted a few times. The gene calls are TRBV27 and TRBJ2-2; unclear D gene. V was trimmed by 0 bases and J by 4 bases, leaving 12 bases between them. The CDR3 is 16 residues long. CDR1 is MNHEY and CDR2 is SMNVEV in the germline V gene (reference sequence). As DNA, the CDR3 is TGTGCCAGCAGTTTATCGTCCGGGTCCGGCACCGGGGAGCTGTTTTTT. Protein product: CASSLSSGSGTGELFF.

The CDR3 coding sequence is TGTGCCAGCAGCTTAGTCGGGGAAGAAGGCTACACCTTC. Residues: CASSLVGEEGYTF. The chain is built from TRBV7-9 and TRBJ1-2, with D unresolved. Germline V CDR1 and CDR2: SEHNR, FQNEAQ (reference sequence). This CDR3 has 13 residues. V was pared by 1 base and J by 8 bases, with 11 bases between.

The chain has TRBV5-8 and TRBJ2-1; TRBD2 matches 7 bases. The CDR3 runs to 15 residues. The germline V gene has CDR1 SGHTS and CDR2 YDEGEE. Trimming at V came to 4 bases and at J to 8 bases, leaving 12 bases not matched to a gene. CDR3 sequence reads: CASSGREAREDEQFF. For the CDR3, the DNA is TGTGCCAGCAGCGGACGGGAGGCCAGGGAGGATGAGCAGTTCTTC.

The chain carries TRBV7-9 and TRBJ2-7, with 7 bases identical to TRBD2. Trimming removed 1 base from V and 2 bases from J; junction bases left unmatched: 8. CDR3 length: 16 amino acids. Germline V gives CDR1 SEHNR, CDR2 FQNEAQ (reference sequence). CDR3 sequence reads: CASSLGGGERPYEQYF. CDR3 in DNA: TGTGCCAGCAGCTTAGGTGGGGGGGAGAGGCCCTACGAGCAGTACTTC. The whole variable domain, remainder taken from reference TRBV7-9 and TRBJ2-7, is DTGVSQNPRHKITKRGQNVTFRCDPISEHNRLYWYRQTLGQGPEFLTYFQNEAQLEKSRLLSDRFSAERPKGSFSTLEIQRTEQGDSAMYLCASSLGGGERPYEQYFGPGTRLTVT.

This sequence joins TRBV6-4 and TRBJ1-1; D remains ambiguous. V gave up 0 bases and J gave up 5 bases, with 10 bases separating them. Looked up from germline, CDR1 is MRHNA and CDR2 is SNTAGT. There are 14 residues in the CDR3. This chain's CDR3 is CASSDSSLGTEAFF. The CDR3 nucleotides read TGTGCCAGCAGTGACTCGAGCCTGGGTACTGAAGCTTTCTTT.

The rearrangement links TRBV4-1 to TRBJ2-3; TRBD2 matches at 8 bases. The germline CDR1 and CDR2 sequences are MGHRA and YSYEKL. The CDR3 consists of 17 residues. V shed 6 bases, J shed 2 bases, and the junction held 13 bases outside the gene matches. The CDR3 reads CASSLPLSGENTDTQYF. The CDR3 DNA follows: TGCGCCAGCAGTCTTCCCCTTAGCGGGGAGAACACAGATACGCAGTATTTT.

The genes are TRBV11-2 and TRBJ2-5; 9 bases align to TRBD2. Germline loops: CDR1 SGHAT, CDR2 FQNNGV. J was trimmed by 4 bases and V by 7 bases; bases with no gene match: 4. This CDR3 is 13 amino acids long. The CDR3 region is CASKIAGAETQYF. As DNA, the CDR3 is TGTGCCAGCAAAATAGCGGGAGCAGAGACCCAGTACTTC.

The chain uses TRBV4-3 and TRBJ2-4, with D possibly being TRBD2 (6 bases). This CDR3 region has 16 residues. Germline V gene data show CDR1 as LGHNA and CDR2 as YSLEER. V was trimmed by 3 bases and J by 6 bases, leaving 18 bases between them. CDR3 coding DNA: TGCGCCAGCAGCCAGCACTTAACCGGGACTTTAAACATTCAGTACTTC. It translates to CASSQHLTGTLNIQYF.

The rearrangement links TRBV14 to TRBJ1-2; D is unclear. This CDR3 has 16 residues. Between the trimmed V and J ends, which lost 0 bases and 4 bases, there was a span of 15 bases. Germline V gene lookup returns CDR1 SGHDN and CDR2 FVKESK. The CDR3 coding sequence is TGTGCCAGCAGCCAAGATCAATTGTCGAGACGCTATGGCTACACCTTC. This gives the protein CASSQDQLSRRYGYTF.

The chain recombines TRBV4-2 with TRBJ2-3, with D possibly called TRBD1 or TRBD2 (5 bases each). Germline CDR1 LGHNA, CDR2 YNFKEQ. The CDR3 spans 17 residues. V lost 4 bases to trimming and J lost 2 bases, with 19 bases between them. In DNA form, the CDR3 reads TGTGCCAGCAGCCTGGACCACCTGGGGGTGACCACAGATACGCAGTATTTT. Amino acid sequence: CASSLDHLGVTTDTQYF.

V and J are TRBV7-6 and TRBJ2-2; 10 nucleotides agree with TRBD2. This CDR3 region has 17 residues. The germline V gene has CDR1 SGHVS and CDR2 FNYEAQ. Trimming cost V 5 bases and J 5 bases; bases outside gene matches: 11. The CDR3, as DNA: TGTGCCAGCAGCCTACACCCTAGCGGGAGTGGTACCGGGGAGCTGTTTTTT. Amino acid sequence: CASSLHPSGSGTGELFF.

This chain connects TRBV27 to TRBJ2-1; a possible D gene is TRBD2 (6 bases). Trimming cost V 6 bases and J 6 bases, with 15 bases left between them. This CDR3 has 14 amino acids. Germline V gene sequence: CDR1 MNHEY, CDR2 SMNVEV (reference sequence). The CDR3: CASSSGGHSNEQFF. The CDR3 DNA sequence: TGTGCCAGCAGCTCCGGAGGGCACAGCAATGAGCAGTTCTTC.

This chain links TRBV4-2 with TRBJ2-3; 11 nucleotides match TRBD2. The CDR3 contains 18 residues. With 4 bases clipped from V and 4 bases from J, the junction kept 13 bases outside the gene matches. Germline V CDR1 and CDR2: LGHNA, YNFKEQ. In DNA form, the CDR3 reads TGTGCCAGCAGCCGGGCAGAAACTAGCGGGAGTGAGGCAGATACGCAGTATTTT. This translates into CASSRAETSGSEADTQYF.

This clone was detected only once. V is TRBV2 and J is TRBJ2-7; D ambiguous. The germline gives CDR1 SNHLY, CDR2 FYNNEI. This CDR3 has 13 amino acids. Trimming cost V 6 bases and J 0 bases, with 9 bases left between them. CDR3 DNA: TGTGCCAGCAGCAGGACGGCCTCCTACGAGCAGTACTTC. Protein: CASSRTASYEQYF.

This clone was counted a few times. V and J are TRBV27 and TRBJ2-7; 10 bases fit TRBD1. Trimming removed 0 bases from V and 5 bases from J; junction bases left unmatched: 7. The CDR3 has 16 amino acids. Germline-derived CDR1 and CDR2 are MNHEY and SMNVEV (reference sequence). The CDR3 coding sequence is TGTGCCAGCAGTTTATCCCCCGGGACAGGGGCGAACGAGCAGTACTTC. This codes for CASSLSPGTGANEQYF.

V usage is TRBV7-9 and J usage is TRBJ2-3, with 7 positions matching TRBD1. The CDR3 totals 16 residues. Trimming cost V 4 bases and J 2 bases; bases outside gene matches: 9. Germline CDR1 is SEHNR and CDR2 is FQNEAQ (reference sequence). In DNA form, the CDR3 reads TGTGCCAGCAGCTCATACGTGACAGGGCCCACAGATACGCAGTATTTT. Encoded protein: CASSSYVTGPTDTQYF.

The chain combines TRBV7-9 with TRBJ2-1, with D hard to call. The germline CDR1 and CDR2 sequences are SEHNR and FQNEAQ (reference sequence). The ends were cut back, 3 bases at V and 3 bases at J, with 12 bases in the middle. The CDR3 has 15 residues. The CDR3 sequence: CASSFNSPFYNEQFF. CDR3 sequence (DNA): TGTGCCAGCAGCTTTAATAGCCCTTTCTACAATGAGCAGTTCTTC.

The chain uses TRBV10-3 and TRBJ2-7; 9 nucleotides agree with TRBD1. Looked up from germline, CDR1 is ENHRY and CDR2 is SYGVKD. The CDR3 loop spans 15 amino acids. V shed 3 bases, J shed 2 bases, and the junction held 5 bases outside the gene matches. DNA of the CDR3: TGTGCCATCAGTGATACCGGGACAGGGCCCTACGAGCAGTACTTC. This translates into CAISDTGTGPYEQYF.

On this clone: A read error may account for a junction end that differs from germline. Here the CDR3 reads CASSTRDITTGELLF. DNA of the CDR3: TGTGCCAGCAGCACTAGGGACATAACCACCGGGGAGCTGCTTTTT. V usage is TRBV13 and J usage is TRBJ2-2; D possibly corresponds to TRBD1 (6 bases). Germline V gene data show CDR1 as PRHDT and CDR2 as FYEKMQ (reference sequence). The CDR3 runs to 15 residues. The entire variable domain, with the rest obtained from reference TRBV13 and TRBJ2-2, is as follows: AAGVIQSPRHLIKEKRETATLKCYPIPRHDTVYWYQQGPGQDPQFLISFYEKMQSDKGSIPDRFSAQQFSDYHSELNMSSLELGDSALYFCASSTRDITTGELLFGEGSRLTVL.

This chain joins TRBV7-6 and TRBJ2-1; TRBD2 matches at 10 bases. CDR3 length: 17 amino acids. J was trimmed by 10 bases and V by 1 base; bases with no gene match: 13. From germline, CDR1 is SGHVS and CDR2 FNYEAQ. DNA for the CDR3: TGTGCCAGCAGCTTAGTTCTCGCTAGCGGGAGATCATGGGAGCAGTTCTTC. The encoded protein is CASSLVLASGRSWEQFF.

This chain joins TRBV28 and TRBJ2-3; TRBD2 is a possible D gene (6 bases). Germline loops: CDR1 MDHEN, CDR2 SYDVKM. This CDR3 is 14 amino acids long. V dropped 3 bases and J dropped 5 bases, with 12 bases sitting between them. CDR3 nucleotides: TGTGCCAGCAGTTTCGCGGGGCTTTTAGATACGCAGTATTTT. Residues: CASSFAGLLDTQYF.

CDR3 protein: CAWTLSGGYEQFF. The CDR3, as DNA: TGTGCCTGGACCTTATCGGGGGGGTATGAGCAGTTCTTC. This sequence joins TRBV30 and TRBJ2-1; 8 bases are shared with TRBD2. V lost 4 bases and J lost 8; bases outside the gene matches: 7. The CDR3 has 13 amino acids. The germline gives CDR1 GTSNPN, CDR2 SVGIG (reference sequence).

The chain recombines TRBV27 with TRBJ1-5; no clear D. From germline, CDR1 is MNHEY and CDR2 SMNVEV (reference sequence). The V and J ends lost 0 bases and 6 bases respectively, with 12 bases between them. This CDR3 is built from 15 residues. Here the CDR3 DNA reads TGTGCCAGCAGTTTATCGAGTGGTCCTAGTCAGCCCCAGCATTTT. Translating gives CASSLSSGPSQPQHF.

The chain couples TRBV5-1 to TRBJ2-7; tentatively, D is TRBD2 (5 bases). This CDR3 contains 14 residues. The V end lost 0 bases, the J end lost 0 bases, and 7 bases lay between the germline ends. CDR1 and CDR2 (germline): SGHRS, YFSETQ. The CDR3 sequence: CASSLVGSSYEQYF. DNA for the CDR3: TGCGCCAGCAGCTTGGTAGGGAGCTCCTACGAGCAGTACTTC.